Below, 20 T cell receptor beta chains from the same sample are listed, as sequenced in a study of blood T cell repertoires in COVID-19. Data came from immunoSEQ multiplex PCR; TCRdb stores just in-frame clones and leaves some out. The sample has 250,000 or so clones; approximately 90% are singletons. Sequenced sample: peripheral blood. The source of these receptors is a young man with active or convalescent COVID-19.

The chain uses TRBV19 and TRBJ1-2, with D possibly TRBD1 on 5 matching bases. Germline V gene sequence: CDR1 LNHDA, CDR2 SQIVND (reference sequence). There are 15 residues in the CDR3. V was trimmed by 4 bases and J by 5 bases, leaving 17 bases between them. This CDR3 is CASSKQAAADYGYTF. CDR3 DNA sequence: TGTGCCAGTAGTAAACAGGCCGCCGCGGATTATGGCTACACCTTC.

This clone was recorded a few times. The rearrangement uses TRBV19 and TRBJ1-2, with D maybe TRBD1 (5 bases). This CDR3 spans 16 amino acids. Germline lookup yields CDR1 LNHDA and CDR2 SQIVND (reference sequence). V was pared by 0 bases and J by 0 bases, with 11 bases between. In nucleotides, the CDR3 is TGTGCCAGTAGTATAGACTCGGGACTGCCTAACTATGGCTACACCTTC. It encodes CASSIDSGLPNYGYTF.

The chain employs TRBV4-3 and TRBJ2-3, with a possible D match to TRBD2 (5 bases). Trimming stripped 0 bases from V and 4 bases from J, with 8 bases between. Germline values: CDR1 LGHNA, CDR2 YSLEER. The CDR3 totals 14 residues. The CDR3 loop reads CASSQERVPDTQYF. CDR3 DNA sequence: TGCGCCAGCAGCCAAGAGAGGGTTCCAGATACGCAGTATTTT.

This chain connects TRBV4-3 to TRBJ2-1, with D possibly matching TRBD2 (6 bases). The V end was cut by 0 bases, the J end by 8 bases, with 20 bases between. CDR1 and CDR2 from the germline V gene are LGHNA and YSLEER. This CDR3 is built from 17 residues. CDR3 sequence (DNA): TGCGCCAGCAGCCAAGATATAAGAGGAGCGGGCGGGGATGAGCAGTTCTTC. Residues: CASSQDIRGAGGDEQFF.

This clone has only one observation. The chain has TRBV4-3 and TRBJ1-4; 7 nucleotides agree with TRBD1. This CDR3 spans 14 amino acids. V lost 8 bases, J lost 0 bases, and 3 bases stayed unmatched. Germline V gene sequence: CDR1 LGHNA, CDR2 YSLEER. CDR3: CASGQDATNEKLFF. The CDR3 coding sequence is TGCGCCAGCGGACAGGATGCAACTAATGAAAAACTGTTTTTT.

This clone has only a few counts. The chain is built from TRBV7-9 and TRBJ1-2, with a possible D match to TRBD1 (6 bases). V was cut by 6 bases and J by 7 bases, with 15 bases left in between. This CDR3 is built from 13 residues. CDR1 is SEHNR and CDR2 is FQNEAQ in the germline V gene (reference sequence). CDR3 sequence (DNA): TGTGCCAGCAGAATTAGCCAGGGGTCTGGCTACACCTTC. Its translation is CASRISQGSGYTF.

The V and J genes are TRBV14 and TRBJ1-2; 8 bases match TRBD1. CDR1 is SGHDN and CDR2 is FVKESK in the germline V gene. V lost 3 bases to trimming and J lost 3 bases; unmatched junction nucleotides: 6. The length of the CDR3 is 15 residues. The CDR3 DNA follows: TGTGCCAGCAGCCACCTGGACAGGGATGACTATGGCTACACCTTC. Residues: CASSHLDRDDYGYTF. The full variable domain, its missing parts supplied by reference TRBV14 and TRBJ1-2, is EAGVTQFPSHSVIEKGQTVTLRCDPISGHDNLYWYRRVMGKEIKFLLHFVKESKQDESGMPNNRFLAERTGGTYSTLKVQPAELEDSGVYFCASSHLDRDDYGYTFGSGTRLTVV.

The V gene is TRBV5-1, the J gene TRBJ2-7; D may be TRBD1 (5 bases). Germline CDR1 reads SGHRS; CDR2 reads YFSETQ. CDR3 length: 13 residues. V shed 0 bases and J shed 7 bases, with 11 bases lying between them. The chain's CDR3 is CASSLDRRWEQYF. In nucleotides, the CDR3 is TGCGCCAGCAGCTTGGACAGGAGATGGGAGCAGTACTTC.

The V call is TRBV19, the J call TRBJ2-2; 10 positions agree with TRBD2. The CDR3 sequence is 20 residues long. J gave up 2 bases and V 6 bases, and 18 bases lay outside the gene matches. Germline CDR1 is LNHDA and CDR2 is SQIVND (reference sequence). The CDR3 reads CASRHPLIGSGRVNTGELFF. CDR3 DNA sequence: TGTGCCAGTAGACACCCACTTATAGGGAGCGGGAGGGTCAACACCGGGGAGCTGTTTTTT. Looking up the rest from reference TRBV19 and TRBJ2-2 gives the full variable domain: DGGITQSPKYLFRKEGQNVTLSCEQNLNHDAMYWYRQDPGQGLRLIYYSQIVNDFQKGDIAEGYSVSREKKESFPLTVTSAQKNPTAFYLCASRHPLIGSGRVNTGELFFGEGSRLTVL.

This clone was counted between two and nine times. The V gene is TRBV13, the J gene TRBJ2-1, with D maybe TRBD2 (5 bases). The CDR3 is 12 amino acids. In germline, CDR1 is PRHDT, CDR2 FYEKMQ (reference sequence). Trimming cost V 2 bases and J 10 bases, with 9 bases left between them. CDR3 sequence: CASSLSLGEQFF. CDR3 sequence (DNA): TGTGCCAGCAGCTTATCACTAGGAGAGCAGTTCTTC.

The chain carries TRBV9 and TRBJ2-3; 9 nucleotides line up with TRBD2. This CDR3 comprises 19 residues. V dropped 5 bases and J dropped 3; count of bases not matched to a gene: 19. Germline V CDR1 and CDR2: SGDLS, YYNGEE. The CDR3 coding sequence is TGTGCCAGCAGTTTCACAGGGGAGCTAGCGGGGAGGGTGACAGATACGCAGTATTTT. Protein: CASSFTGELAGRVTDTQYF.

This clone came up a few times. The rearrangement links TRBV9 to TRBJ1-2; D is unresolved. CDR3 length equals 14 residues. Trimming took off 2 bases at V and 2 bases at J, with 10 bases between the two ends. Germline V gene sequence: CDR1 SGDLS, CDR2 YYNGEE. The CDR3 coding sequence is TGTGCCAGCAGCGTCCATACAGAGAACTATGGCTACACCTTC. It is translated as CASSVHTENYGYTF.

The V gene is TRBV5-1, the J gene TRBJ2-7, with 7 bases lining up with TRBD1. V gave up 4 bases and J gave up 0 bases; unmatched junction bases: 19. The CDR3 extends over 19 amino acids. The germline V gene has CDR1 SGHRS and CDR2 YFSETQ. CDR3 DNA sequence: TGCGCCAGCAGCCCAACAGGGACGACAGGGCAAAGGAGCTCCTACGAGCAGTACTTC. Amino acid sequence: CASSPTGTTGQRSSYEQYF. Full variable domain (outside the CDR3, taken from reference TRBV5-1 and TRBJ2-7): KAGVTQTPRYLIKTRGQQVTLSCSPISGHRSVSWYQQTPGQGLQFLFEYFSETQRNKGNFPGRFSGRQFSNSRSEMNVSTLELGDSALYLCASSPTGTTGQRSSYEQYFGPGTRLTVT.

V is TRBV10-3 and J is TRBJ1-4, with 8 bases matching TRBD1. Germline V gene lookup returns CDR1 ENHRY and CDR2 SYGVKD. The length of the CDR3 is 13 residues. Unmatched junction bases numbered 6, after V lost 10 bases and J lost 5 bases. The CDR3 nucleotides are TGTGCCACCCAAAGACAGGGGAATGAAAAACTGTTTTTT. Translating gives CATQRQGNEKLFF.

The genes are TRBV7-6 and TRBJ2-2, with a tentative D call TRBD2 (7 bases). CDR3 length equals 19 residues. Germline assignment: CDR1 SGHVS and CDR2 FNYEAQ. V was pared by 5 bases and J by 1 base, with 23 bases between. In DNA, the CDR3 is TGTGCCAGCAGCCTATTCACCTCAGCGGGACAAATGAACACCGGGGAGCTGTTTTTT. Its protein product is CASSLFTSAGQMNTGELFF.

V usage is TRBV9 and J usage is TRBJ2-2, with 7 positions matching TRBD1. The CDR3 totals 14 residues. CDR1 SGDLS and CDR2 YYNGEE come from the germline V gene. The J segment lost 5 bases and the V segment lost 2 bases, leaving 3 bases of the junction unmatched. The CDR3 DNA sequence: TGTGCCAGCAGCGTGGCAGGGGGTACCGGGGAGCTGTTTTTT. It is translated as CASSVAGGTGELFF. Full variable domain (outside the CDR3, taken from reference TRBV9 and TRBJ2-2): DSGVTQTPKHLITATGQRVTLRCSPRSGDLSVYWYQQSLDQGLQFLIQYYNGEERAKGNILERFSAQQFPDLHSELNLSSLELGDSALYFCASSVAGGTGELFFGEGSRLTVL.

This clone was seen just once. The chain uses TRBV18 and TRBJ2-5; D is perhaps TRBD1 (6 bases). Trimming stripped 1 base from V and 5 bases from J, with 11 bases between. The length of the CDR3 is 14 residues. CDR1 and CDR2 from the germline V gene are KGHSH and LQKENI. CDR3 DNA: TGTGCCAGCTCACCACTACAAAGGGGGGAGACCCAGTACTTC. This sequence encodes CASSPLQRGETQYF.

The chain couples TRBV15 to TRBJ1-1; D gene ambiguous. The CDR3 consists of 13 residues. Germline assignment: CDR1 LNHNV and CDR2 YYDKDF (reference sequence). The V end was cut by 0 bases, the J end by 4 bases, with 6 bases between. CDR3 sequence: CATSRDFGTEAFF. CDR3 DNA: TGTGCCACCAGCAGAGATTTCGGCACTGAAGCTTTCTTT.

This rearrangement joins TRBV7-2 to TRBJ2-1; 7 bases agree with TRBD1. CDR1 and CDR2 (germline): SGHTA, FQGNSA. This CDR3 spans 14 amino acids. V was clipped by 6 bases and J by 5 bases; unmatched bases: 7. CDR3 DNA: TGTGCCAGCAGGCCCGGGACAGCCAACAATGAGCAGTTCTTC. Protein: CASRPGTANNEQFF. Full variable domain (outside the CDR3, taken from reference TRBV7-2 and TRBJ2-1): GAGVSQSPSNKVTEKGKDVELRCDPISGHTALYWYRQSLGQGLEFLIYFQGNSAPDKSGLPSDRFSAERTGGSVSTLTIQRTQQEDSAVYLCASRPGTANNEQFFGPGTRLTVL.

V and J are TRBV4-1 and TRBJ2-1; tentatively, D is TRBD2 (6 bases). The CDR3 spans 17 residues. V lost 4 bases and J lost 3, with 19 bases in between. Germline CDR1 and CDR2: MGHRA and YSYEKL. The CDR3 loop is CASSRIVAAKNYNEQFF. The CDR3 DNA is TGCGCCAGCAGCCGAATCGTAGCGGCCAAGAACTACAATGAGCAGTTCTTC.